The rows below give T cell receptor beta chains drawn from one sample of a study of cytomegalovirus exposure and HLA in healthy donors. TCRdb's table, derived via immunoSEQ multiplex PCR, lists solely in-frame clones and lacks some. The table lists 120,000 or so clones, about 78% of them singletons. The sample consisted of PBMCs. All receptors come from a man younger than 45 in good health and CMV-seronegative. CDR3s include the opening cysteine and the closing phenylalanine or tryptophan. Fields, in order: clone size, V gene, CDR3 protein. Only part of the rows carry a size: once, few, many, or a class if the clone is expanded.

>once|TRBV5-6
CASSLAGYNHQISQPQHF
>once|TRBV6-1
CASSEGRDWIYEQYF
>-|TRBV5-1
CASSFGNTEAFF
>few|TRBV27
CASSQGAGYEQYF
>once|TRBV5-1
CASSSGTGGMNTEAFF
>once|TRBV27
CASSPNYHAYEQYF
>-|TRBV6-1
CASSKEVRGHGYTF
>-|TRBV5-1
CASSPRGGRNTEAFF
>few|TRBV30
CAWSVRQSKQYF
>-|TRBV18
CASSPTSGEETQYF
>-|TRBV5-1
CASSLRLAGYSDTQYF
>once|TRBV6-6
CASSWTGVYEQYF
>-|TRBV5-1
CASGLGRYGYTF
>-|TRBV13
CASSLGGVYEQYF
>few|TRBV7-2
CASSRRTSGASSTDTQYF
>-|TRBV7-9
CSSSASRGRYNEQFF
>-|TRBV18
CASSPFGTDTQYF
>few|TRBV2
CASSTGTGLQNTEAFF
>-|TRBV28
CASSLGILAKNIQYF
>-|TRBV19
CASSTGTAPNYGYTF
>-|TRBV6-1
CATHRGETQYF
>-|TRBV28
CATHSPGDPQHF
>-|TRBV7-3
CASRDTPSTGELFF
>-|TRBV2
CASTLGLAGGREETQYF
>-|TRBV4-2
CASSQLRAEAFF
>-|TRBV4-2
CASSQAWRQGVYEQYF
>-|TRBV13
CASSLGSSGNTIYF
>-|TRBV5-4
CASSPGHTYEQYF
>-|TRBV5-1
CASRSQPGLAQQETQYF
>-|TRBV6-1
CASRATGVYEQYF
>once|TRBV5-6
CASSWGTGSQAFF
>-|TRBV7-8
CASSFAGTGGDYGYTF
>-|TRBV4-3
CASSQALDRALEAFF